There are many counts of the clone carrying this T cell receptor (beta chain). As yet, its antigen is unknown. This sample is drawn from a study of identical twins. Study-wide points: For out-of-frame alpha sequences shared by twins, low generation probability was in excess. Modeled out-of-frame TCR alpha sharing in monozygotic twins fell below observed levels. Donors were not followed over many years; analysis was cross-sectional.

The CDR3 runs to 16 residues. V gave up 3 bases and J gave up 2 bases; unmatched junction bases: 7. TCRdb re-derived calls from the 5' RACE reads in MiXCR, one entry per CDR3 protein. The sample has approximately 150,000 distinct CDR3 sequences; approximately 3.5% are singletons. The source material was memory T cells sorted from blood. This sequence joins TRBV12-3 or TRBV12-4 and TRBJ2-3; the match to TRBD2 covers 8 bases. This TCR derives from a man aged 18 to 35 in good health. CDR3 sequence (DNA): TGTGCCAGCAGTTTGATCGGGAGGGCGGCCACAGATACGCAGTATTTT. Its translation: CASSLIGRAATDTQYF.